These T cell receptor beta chains were read from a single sample in a study of T-cell reconstitution after alpha-beta-depleted transplantation in children. TCRdb analysed the PCR reads with MiXCR anew, one entry per CDR3 protein. The sample has hundreds of thousands of distinct CDR3 sequences; about 16% are singletons. The material sequenced was PBMCs, mostly from graft donor cells, taken 360 days after TCRalphabeta/CD19-depleted stem cell transplant. The source is a boy in the first two years of life who had a stem cell transplant for Wiskott-Aldrich syndrome, so the T cells may come from the graft donor. CDR3s include the opening cysteine and the closing phenylalanine or tryptophan. D genes are given only for firm matches. Part of the rows lack a size; the others show once, few, many or a class for expanded clones.

>TRBJ1-1|.|.|TRBV5-1
CASSLHRVGTEAFF
TGCGCCAGCAGCTTGCACAGGGTGGGCACTGAAGCTTTCTTT
>TRBJ1-1|TRBD1|few|TRBV5-1
CASRTQGAGAFF
TGCGCCAGCAGAACACAGGGGGCAGGAGCTTTCTTT
>TRBJ2-5|TRBD1|few|TRBV7-9
CASSLITGVETQYF
TGTGCCAGCAGCTTAATTACAGGGGTAGAGACCCAGTACTTC
>TRBJ2-1|.|.|TRBV5-1
CASRNNRVLSYNEQFF
TGCGCCAGCAGAAACAACAGGGTACTCTCCTACAATGAGCAGTTCTTC
>TRBJ2-1|.|.|TRBV6-5
CASSSGQREQFF
TGTGCCAGCAGTTCCGGCCAGAGGGAGCAGTTCTTC
>TRBJ2-2|.|.|TRBV7-9
CASSLARGHTGELFF
TGTGCCAGCAGCTTAGCCCGGGGGCACACCGGGGAGCTGTTTTTT
>TRBJ1-5|TRBD1|.|TRBV5-6
CASSRGQLNNQPQHF
TGTGCCAGCAGCCGGGGACAGCTTAACAATCAGCCCCAGCATTTT
>TRBJ2-5|.|many|TRBV5-1
CASSLLGGGETQYF
TGCGCCAGCAGCTTGCTCGGAGGGGGAGAGACCCAGTACTTC
>TRBJ2-5|.|few|TRBV7-7
CASSLGDGHQETQYF
TGTGCCAGCAGCTTAGGGGACGGTCACCAAGAGACCCAGTACTTC
>TRBJ2-4|.|few|TRBV12-3/TRBV12-4
CASSFTLDLRQNIQYF
TGTGCCAGCAGTTTCACCCTGGACCTCCGGCAAAACATTCAGTACTTC
>TRBJ2-1|TRBD2|many|TRBV9
CASSVGLAGVFSPNNEQFF
TGTGCCAGCAGCGTCGGACTAGCGGGAGTGTTCTCCCCTAACAATGAGCAGTTCTTC
>TRBJ1-1|TRBD1|many|TRBV7-8
CASSRQGASTEAFF
TGTGCCAGCAGTCGCCAGGGGGCTAGCACTGAAGCTTTCTTT
>TRBJ2-5|TRBD2|few|TRBV12-3/TRBV12-4
CASSFAGAEETQYF
TGTGCCAGCAGCTTTGCGGGAGCCGAAGAGACCCAGTACTTC
>TRBJ2-5|TRBD2|few|TRBV12-3/TRBV12-4
CASSSKLLAGVWETQYF
TGTGCCAGCAGTTCCAAACTACTAGCGGGAGTTTGGGAGACCCAGTACTTC
>TRBJ2-5|TRBD1|.|TRBV28
CASSIPFYRGKETQYF
TGTGCCAGCAGTATCCCCTTCTACAGGGGGAAAGAGACCCAGTACTTC
>TRBJ1-2|.|few|TRBV7-9
CASSMGREFSSYGYTF
TGTGCCAGCAGCATGGGAAGGGAGTTCTCGAGCTATGGCTACACCTTC
>TRBJ2-3|.|few|TRBV6-2/TRBV6-3
CASSIVWGMPSTDTQYF
TGTGCCAGCAGTATCGTCTGGGGAATGCCTTCGACAGATACGCAGTATTTT
>TRBJ2-5|TRBD1|.|TRBV5-1
CASSSLSQGEETQYF
TGCGCCAGCAGCTCCCTCTCACAGGGGGAAGAGACCCAGTACTTC
>TRBJ2-7|TRBD2|.|TRBV5-1
CASSVLGTTNYEQYF
TGCGCCAGCAGCGTACTCGGGACTACGAACTACGAGCAGTACTTC
>TRBJ2-7|TRBD2|few|TRBV5-1
CASSKETGLAGGGSPYEQYF
TGCGCCAGCAGCAAGGAAACTGGACTAGCGGGAGGAGGTTCTCCCTACGAGCAGTACTTC
>TRBJ2-5|TRBD1|few|TRBV29-1
CNLGQGKETQYF
TGCAACTTAGGACAGGGGAAAGAGACCCAGTACTTC
>TRBJ2-1|TRBD2|few|TRBV12-3/TRBV12-4
CASRSSGRKNEQFF
TGTGCCAGCAGATCTAGCGGGAGAAAAAATGAGCAGTTCTTC
>TRBJ2-7|.|few|TRBV9
CASSVVTWHGGYEQYF
TGTGCCAGCAGCGTAGTCACCTGGCACGGGGGCTACGAGCAGTACTTC
>TRBJ2-7|.|.|TRBV4-2
CASSQERDYEQYF
TGTGCCAGCAGCCAGGAGAGGGATTACGAGCAGTACTTC
>TRBJ2-1|TRBD1|many|TRBV3-1
CASSQWTGPSSYNEQFF
TGTGCCAGCAGCCAGTGGACAGGCCCCAGCTCCTACAATGAGCAGTTCTTC